The 20 T cell receptor beta chains in this list originate from one sample, sequenced in a study of cytomegalovirus exposure and HLA in healthy donors (dated 2017 in TCRdb). The library came from the immunoSEQ multiplex PCR assay. A mixture of 60 forward primers for TCR Vbeta segments and 13 reverse primers for TCR Jbeta segments was used in the multiplex PCR. In TCRdb, the immuneACCESS table is reduced to in-frame sequences with V and J assigned. These tables do not hold every clone; where another copy was compared, an unresolved V gene accounts for under half, and the others remain unexplained. The sample table records 100,000 to 150,000 clones; 77% of these occur just once. The leading ten clones occupy 4.2% of the sample. The sample consisted of PBMCs. The receptors were sampled from a male donor in good health and CMV-seropositive.

The rearrangement uses TRBV6-1 and TRBJ1-5; D may be TRBD1 (6 bases). Trimming took 6 bases from V and 3 from J, leaving 12 bases between them. Germline values: CDR1 MNHNS, CDR2 SASEGT. The CDR3 contains 14 residues. The CDR3 loop is CASSRRTANQPQHF. CDR3 bases: TGTGCCAGCAGCCGGAGGACAGCCAATCAGCCCCAGCATTTT.

The chain has TRBV19 and TRBJ2-4; tentatively, D is TRBD2 (6 bases). Germline CDR1 and CDR2: LNHDA and SQIVND (reference sequence). This CDR3 has 15 amino acids. V lost 5 bases to trimming and J lost 10 bases, with 21 bases between them. The chain's CDR3 is CASSRAWGDLRIQYF. CDR3 DNA: TGTGCCAGTAGTCGGGCCTGGGGGGACCTAAGAATTCAGTACTTC.

The V and J genes are TRBV6-1 and TRBJ2-7; 7 nucleotides match TRBD1. The V segment lost 2 bases and the J segment 4 bases; nucleotides outside the gene matches: 14. Germline CDR1 reads MNHNS; CDR2 reads SASEGT. This CDR3 is 17 amino acids long. The CDR3 DNA reads as TGTGCCAGCAGTGAAACCTCGGGACAGAGATACGGATACGAGCAGTACTTC. Protein: CASSETSGQRYGYEQYF.

This rearrangement joins TRBV6-1 to TRBJ1-5; D is unclear. CDR1 is MNHNS, CDR2 SASEGT, per germline. The CDR3 length is 12 residues. Trimming pared 7 bases from V and 6 bases from J, leaving 10 bases between. The CDR3 loop reads CASKTGSQPQHF. CDR3 nucleotide sequence: TGTGCCAGCAAGACGGGAAGTCAGCCCCAGCATTTT.

The V and J genes are TRBV2 and TRBJ1-6; D unclear. The length of the CDR3 is 15 residues. CDR1 and CDR2 (germline): SNHLY, FYNNEI. V was pared by 6 bases and J by 6 bases, with 15 bases between. In DNA form, the CDR3 reads TGTGCCAGCAGCCCCAGTTGGGCCAGTAATTCACCCCTCCACTTT. It encodes CASSPSWASNSPLHF.

The V gene is TRBV6-6, the J gene TRBJ2-7; the D is unclear. The CDR3 loop spans 12 amino acids. CDR1 is MNHNY, CDR2 SVGAGI, per germline (reference sequence). Trimming removed 2 bases at V and 4 bases at J, with 6 bases between. The CDR3 DNA reads as TGTGCCAGCAGTTACAAGGAGTACGAGCAGTACTTC. Translating gives CASSYKEYEQYF.

With respect to this clone: At one boundary the junction diverges from the germline segment, which might be a read error. The rearrangement uses TRBV5-4 and TRBJ2-6; D might be TRBD1 (6 bases). Looked up from germline, CDR1 is SGHNT and CDR2 is YYREEE (reference sequence). The CDR3 is 17 residues long. CDR3 DNA: TGTGCCAGCAGCCGGGACAACCGCCTTTCTTGGGCCAACGGCCTGACTTTC. Protein: CASSRDNRLSWANGLTF.

The chain links TRBV28 to TRBJ2-7; maybe TRBD1 (5 bases). Trimming stripped 6 bases from V and 3 bases from J, with 18 bases between. In germline, CDR1 is MDHEN, CDR2 SYDVKM. This CDR3 comprises 15 residues. The CDR3 reads CASSMSGQGGYEQYF. The CDR3 DNA is TGTGCCAGCAGCATGTCAGGGCAGGGTGGCTACGAGCAGTACTTC.

V gene TRBV5-1 combines with J gene TRBJ1-1; TRBD1 aligns across 7 bases. The CDR3 contains 13 residues. CDR1 is SGHRS and CDR2 is YFSETQ in the germline V gene. Germline trimming cut 6 bases from V and 5 bases from J; bases unmatched to any gene: 7. The CDR3 bases are TGCGCCAGCACCCGGGACAGTCTGACTGAAGCTTTCTTT. Translation: CASTRDSLTEAFF.

This chain links TRBV7-8 with TRBJ2-1; D remains ambiguous. The V end was cut by 1 base, the J end by 0 bases, with 7 bases between. Germline V CDR1 and CDR2: SGHVS, FQNEAQ. The CDR3 sequence is 15 residues long. The DNA of the CDR3 is TGTGCCAGCAGCTTAGGTACCAGCTCCTACAATGAGCAGTTCTTC. Its translation: CASSLGTSSYNEQFF.

The CDR3 DNA is TGTGCCAGCTCACCACACGTACTAGGGATTGAAGAGACCCAGTACTTC. The encoded protein is CASSPHVLGIEETQYF. This chain links TRBV18 with TRBJ2-5, with a tentative D call TRBD2 (5 bases). This CDR3 is built from 16 residues. Germline lookup yields CDR1 KGHSH and CDR2 LQKENI. The V gene lost 1 base and the J gene lost 3 bases, with 15 bases spanning the gap. The complete variable domain, with remaining parts taken from reference TRBV18 and TRBJ2-5, reads NAGVMQNPRHLVRRRGQEARLRCSPMKGHSHVYWYRQLPEEGLKFMVYLQKENIIDESGMPKERFSAEFPKEGPSILRIQQVVRGDSAAYFCASSPHVLGIEETQYFGPGTRLLVL.

The V call is TRBV28, the J call TRBJ1-4; no definite D call. The V gene lost 3 bases and the J gene lost 11 bases, with 19 bases spanning the gap. The CDR3 contains 15 residues. Germline V CDR1 and CDR2: MDHEN, SYDVKM. CDR3 DNA: TGTGCCAGCAGTTTCTGGACGGAGGGTGACTCGAAACTGTTTTTT. It translates to CASSFWTEGDSKLFF. The full variable domain, with the rest looked up from reference TRBV28 and TRBJ1-4, is DVKVTQSSRYLVKRTGEKVFLECVQDMDHENMFWYRQDPGLGLRLIYFSYDVKMKEKGDIPEGYSVSREKKERFSLILESASTNQTSMYLCASSFWTEGDSKLFFGSGTQLSVL.

V and J are TRBV28 and TRBJ1-5; D ambiguous. CDR3 size: 13 residues. Per the germline V gene, CDR1 is MDHEN and CDR2 is SYDVKM. Trimming took off 7 bases at V and 5 bases at J, with 12 bases between the two ends. CDR3 loop: CASTVTGYQPQHF. DNA for the CDR3: TGTGCCAGCACCGTAACCGGGTATCAGCCCCAGCATTTT.

The CDR3 region is CSVEGALVNGYTF. In DNA form, the CDR3 reads TGCAGCGTTGAAGGGGCCCTCGTTAATGGCTACACCTTC. The rearrangement joins TRBV29-1 to TRBJ1-2; no firm D call. V was trimmed by 1 base and J by 6 bases, leaving 12 bases between them. The germline CDR1 and CDR2 sequences are SQVTM and ANQGSEA. The CDR3 totals 13 residues.

This sequence joins TRBV7-3 and TRBJ2-1, with 11 bases that match TRBD2. Germline CDR1 SGHTA, CDR2 FQGTGA. The CDR3 spans 15 residues. V was pared by 5 bases and J by 9 bases, with 9 bases of the junction left unmatched. CDR3 DNA: TGTGCCAGCAGCCCCGGGACTAGCGGCTATAGTGAGCAGTTCTTC. Residues: CASSPGTSGYSEQFF. Variable domain in full (rest from reference TRBV7-3 and TRBJ2-1): GAGVSQTPSNKVTEKGKYVELRCDPISGHTALYWYRQSLGQGPEFLIYFQGTGAADDSGLPNDRFFAVRPEGSVSTLKIQRTERGDSAVYLCASSPGTSGYSEQFFGPGTRLTVL.

The J gene is TRBJ2-3, the V gene TRBV7-2, with D possibly TRBD2 on 7 matching bases. Germline V gene data show CDR1 as SGHTA and CDR2 as FQGNSA. CDR3 length: 15 residues. Deletions cut 2 bases from V and 0 bases from J, with 9 bases between. Here the CDR3 reads CASSLRGASTDTQYF. The CDR3 DNA sequence: TGTGCCAGCAGCTTACGGGGGGCTAGCACAGATACGCAGTATTTT.

The chain couples TRBV27 to TRBJ1-5; maybe TRBD1 (6 bases). The CDR3 length is 16 residues. The germline gives CDR1 MNHEY, CDR2 SMNVEV (reference sequence). The V gene lost 5 bases and the J gene lost 2 bases, with 16 bases spanning the gap. CDR3 sequence reads: CASSMLGARGNQPQHF. CDR3 bases: TGTGCCAGCAGTATGTTGGGGGCTCGGGGCAATCAGCCCCAGCATTTT.

The chain uses TRBV7-9 and TRBJ2-7, with unresolved D. V lost 2 bases, J lost 7 bases, and 9 bases lay in between. CDR1 SEHNR and CDR2 FQNEAQ come from the germline V gene (reference sequence). The CDR3 totals 12 residues. The CDR3 spells CASSLMLQEQYF. CDR3 in DNA: TGTGCCAGCAGCTTAATGCTTCAGGAGCAGTACTTC. Using reference TRBV7-9 and TRBJ2-7 for the parts outside the CDR3, the full variable domain is DTGVSQNPRHKITKRGQNVTFRCDPISEHNRLYWYRQTLGQGPEFLTYFQNEAQLEKSRLLSDRFSAERPKGSFSTLEIQRTEQGDSAMYLCASSLMLQEQYFGPGTRLTVT.

Comment on this clone: The junction and the germline gene differ at one end; a read error may be behind it. The V and J genes are TRBV7-9 and TRBJ2-7; 9 bases map to TRBD1. Germline CDR1 reads SEHNR; CDR2 reads FQNEAQ (reference sequence). This CDR3 comprises 15 residues. The CDR3 loop is CSSSPRRDRAYEQYF. Written as DNA, the CDR3 is TGTTCCAGCAGCCCACGGAGGGACAGGGCCTACGAGCAGTACTTC.

This chain links TRBV9 with TRBJ2-2, with 16 bases aligning to TRBD2. CDR1 SGDLS and CDR2 YYNGEE come from the germline V gene. This CDR3 is built from 17 residues. V was pared by 4 bases and J by 6 bases, with 6 bases of the junction left unmatched. As DNA, the CDR3 is TGTGCCAGCAGCACCTCGGGACTAGCGGGAGGGCCCGGGGAGCTGTTTTTT. Its protein product is CASSTSGLAGGPGELFF. The whole variable domain, remainder taken from reference TRBV9 and TRBJ2-2, is DSGVTQTPKHLITATGQRVTLRCSPRSGDLSVYWYQQSLDQGLQFLIQYYNGEERAKGNILERFSAQQFPDLHSELNLSSLELGDSALYFCASSTSGLAGGPGELFFGEGSRLTVL.